The T cell receptor beta chain under discussion was sequenced for a study of beta chain features in type 1 diabetes. Study summary: The study found patients and healthy donors alike in age, gender and cell yields. Researchers looked at some 99 million sorted cells across all samples.

Sorting produced populations that all topped 98% purity. Of the isolated RNA, all was reverse transcribed, and so the sequenced material was expressed TCRB transcripts. The protocol was immunoSEQ multiplex PCR, while the TCRdb copy is restricted to in-frame clones and leaves out a portion. Of 120,000 to 150,000 clones listed, around an eighth are singletons. As for this clone: What it recognizes is unknown.

Study findings and constraints: A moderate, significant TCRB CDR3 shortening appeared in type 1 diabetes across four CD4+ subsets.

Trimming removed 0 bases at V and 2 bases at J, with 9 bases between. The CDR3 is 15 residues long. The germline V gene encodes CDR1 MNHEY and CDR2 SVGAGI. The sequenced material came from central memory CD4+ T cells from blood. This rearrangement joins TRBV6-5 to TRBJ2-3; D remains ambiguous. The sequence was collected from a man between 18 and 29 years old with type 1 diabetes. CDR3 DNA sequence: TGTGCCAGCAGTTACTCGACTCAGGTCACAGATACGCAGTATTTT. Translating it yields CASSYSTQVTDTQYF.